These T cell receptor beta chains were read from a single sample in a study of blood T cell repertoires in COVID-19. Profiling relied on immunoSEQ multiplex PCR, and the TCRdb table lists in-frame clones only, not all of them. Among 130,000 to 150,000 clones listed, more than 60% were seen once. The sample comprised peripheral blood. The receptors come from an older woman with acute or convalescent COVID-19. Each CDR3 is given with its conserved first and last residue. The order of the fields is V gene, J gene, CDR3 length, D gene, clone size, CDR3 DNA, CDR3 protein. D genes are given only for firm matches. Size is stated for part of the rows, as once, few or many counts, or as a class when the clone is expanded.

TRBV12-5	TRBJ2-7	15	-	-	TGTGCTAGTGGTTTGGACAGGGTGACCGACCACGAGCAGTACTTC	CASGLDRVTDHEQYF
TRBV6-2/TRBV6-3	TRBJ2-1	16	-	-	TGTGCCAGCAGTTACGGGAGGGACAGGAGGGCTGATGAGCAGTTCTTC	CASSYGRDRRADEQFF
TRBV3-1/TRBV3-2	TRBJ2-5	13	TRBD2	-	TGTGCCAGCAGCCATAGCGGGAGTGTGACCCAGTACTTC	CASSHSGSVTQYF
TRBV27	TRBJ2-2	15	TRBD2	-	TGTGCCAGCAGTCCGACTAGCGGGGGCACCGGGGAGCTGTTTTTT	CASSPTSGGTGELFF
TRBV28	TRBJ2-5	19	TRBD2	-	TGTGCCAGCAGCCCGACCCGCCCGACTAGCGGGAGGGGATGGGAGACCCAGTACTTC	CASSPTRPTSGRGWETQYF
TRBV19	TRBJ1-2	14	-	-	TGTGCCACCACAATGGGCTTTCTAAGCTATGGCTACACCTTC	CATTMGFLSYGYTF
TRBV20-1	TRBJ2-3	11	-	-	TGCAGTGCTCCGGTCACAGATACGCAGTATTTT	CSAPVTDTQYF
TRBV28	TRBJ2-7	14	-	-	TGTGCCAGCACCTCACCTGGTCAGTACTACGAGCAGTACTTC	CASTSPGQYYEQYF
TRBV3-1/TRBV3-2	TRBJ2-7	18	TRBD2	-	TGTGCCAGCAGCCAGGAATACCGGGAGGGCCCTCCCCCCTACGAGCAGTACTTC	CASSQEYREGPPPYEQYF
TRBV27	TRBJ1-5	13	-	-	TGTGCCAGCAGAGGACAGTTCAATCAGCCCCAGCATTTT	CASRGQFNQPQHF
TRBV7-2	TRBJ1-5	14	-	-	TGTGCCAGCAGCTTAGCTGCGAGCAATCAGCCCCAGCATTTT	CASSLAASNQPQHF
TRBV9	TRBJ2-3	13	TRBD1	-	TGTGCCAGCAGCGACAGGGGGCTGGATACGCAGTATTTT	CASSDRGLDTQYF
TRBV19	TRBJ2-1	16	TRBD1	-	TGTGCCAGTGGTCCCGGGACAGGGGGAATATACAATGAGCAGTTCTTC	CASGPGTGGIYNEQFF
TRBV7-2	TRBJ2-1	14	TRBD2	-	TGTGCCAGCAGCTCTCCAGGGACTAATAATGAGCAGTTCTTC	CASSSPGTNNEQFF
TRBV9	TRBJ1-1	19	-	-	TGTGCCAGCAGCGTAGTCCCCCGCTCTTTAACAGGGCTGGACACTGAAGCTTTCTTT	CASSVVPRSLTGLDTEAFF
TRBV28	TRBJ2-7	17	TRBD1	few	TGTGCCAGCGGAAAGACAACAGGGGGCACCCCTCCCTACGAGCAGTACTTC	CASGKTTGGTPPYEQYF
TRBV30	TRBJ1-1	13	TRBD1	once	TGTGCCTGGAGTACGGGGAACAGGGGTAGGGCTTTCTTT	CAWSTGNRGRAFF
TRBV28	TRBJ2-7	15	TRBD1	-	TGTGCCAGCAGTTTATGGGGACAGGGGGCCTACGAGCAGTACTTC	CASSLWGQGAYEQYF
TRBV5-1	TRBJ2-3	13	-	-	TGCGCCAGCAGCTCCTCCAGCACAGATACGCAGTATTTT	CASSSSSTDTQYF
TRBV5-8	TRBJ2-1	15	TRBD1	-	TGTGCCACCACACAGGGGGAGAGCTCCTACAATGAGCAGTTCTTC	CATTQGESSYNEQFF
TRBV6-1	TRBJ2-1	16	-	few	TGTGCCAGCAGTGAAGTTAACGGTTTCTCCTACAATGAGCAGTTCTTC	CASSEVNGFSYNEQFF
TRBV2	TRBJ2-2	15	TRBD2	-	TGTGCCAGCAGTGACTATCAGCGGGAGACCGGGGAGCTGTTTTTT	CASSDYQRETGELFF
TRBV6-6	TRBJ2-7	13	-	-	TGTGCCAGCCGTCCAGGGTCATCCTACGAGCAGTACTTC	CASRPGSSYEQYF
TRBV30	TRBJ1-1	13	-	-	TGTGCCTGGAACCCAGAGTCCGAGGGTGAAGCTTTCTTT	CAWNPESEGEAFF
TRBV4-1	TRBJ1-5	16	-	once	TGCGCCAGCAGCCAAGAAAAAGGGGCCGGCAATCAGCCCCAGCATTTT	CASSQEKGAGNQPQHF
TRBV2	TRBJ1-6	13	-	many	TGTGCCAGCATCGTGGACACGAATTCACCCCTCCACTTT	CASIVDTNSPLHF
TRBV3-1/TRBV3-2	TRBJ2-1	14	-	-	TGTGCCAGCAGCCAAGGGCGTTCGGGGTCACATGCTCTCTTC	CASSQGRSGSHALF
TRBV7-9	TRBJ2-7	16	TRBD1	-	TGTGCCAGCAGACCTCCGTTCGGACAGGTCGCCTACGAGCAGTACTTC	CASRPPFGQVAYEQYF
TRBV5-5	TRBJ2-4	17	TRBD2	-	TGTGCCAGCAGCTCGCCGGGACTAGCGAACGCCAAAAACATTCAGTACTTC	CASSSPGLANAKNIQYF
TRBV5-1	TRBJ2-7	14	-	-	TGCGCCAGCAGCTCACCTAGGAATTTCCACGAGCAGTACTTC	CASSSPRNFHEQYF
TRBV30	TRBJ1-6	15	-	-	TGTGCCTGGAGTGTACAGGGACCAGCCTTTTCACCCCTCCACTTT	CAWSVQGPAFSPLHF
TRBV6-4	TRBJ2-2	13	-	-	TGTGCCAGCATAGCTCCGAACACCGGGGAGCTGTTTTTT	CASIAPNTGELFF
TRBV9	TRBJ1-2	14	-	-	TGTGCCAGCAGCGTAGCTGGGGGCGACTATGGCTACACCTTC	CASSVAGGDYGYTF
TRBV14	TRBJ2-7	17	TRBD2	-	TGTGCCAGCAGCCAAGGGCATAGCGGGAGAGGTTTCCACGAGCAGTACTTC	CASSQGHSGRGFHEQYF
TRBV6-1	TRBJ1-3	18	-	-	TGTGCCAGCAGTGAGACAAGTGCCTTTTTCCTCTCTGGAAACACCATATATTTT	CASSETSAFFLSGNTIYF
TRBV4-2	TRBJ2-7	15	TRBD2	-	TGTGCCAGCAGCCAAGGTCCTAGCGGGACCTACGAGCAGTACTTC	CASSQGPSGTYEQYF
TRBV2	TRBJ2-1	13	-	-	TGTGCCAGCAGTGCCGAGCGAAACAATGAGCAGTTCTTC	CASSAERNNEQFF
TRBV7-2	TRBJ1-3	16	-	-	TGTGCCAGCAGCTTAGGGACACTCCTCTCTGGAAACACCATATATTTT	CASSLGTLLSGNTIYF
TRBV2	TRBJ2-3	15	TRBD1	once	TGTGCCAGCAGGGTCGGACAGGGGGCAACAGATACGCAGTATTTT	CASRVGQGATDTQYF
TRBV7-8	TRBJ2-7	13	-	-	TGTGCCAGCAGACCTAAGACAGATTACGAGCAGTACTTC	CASRPKTDYEQYF
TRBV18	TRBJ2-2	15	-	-	TGTGCCAGCTCACTACAGGCAGGGAACACCGGGGAGCTGTTTTTT	CASSLQAGNTGELFF
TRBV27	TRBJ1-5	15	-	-	TGTGCCAGCAGTTTAACGGGGTCTAGCAATCAGCCCCAGCATTTT	CASSLTGSSNQPQHF
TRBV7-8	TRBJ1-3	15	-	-	TGTGCCAGCAGCTTAGAGCTCCCCTCTGGAAACACCATATATTTT	CASSLELPSGNTIYF
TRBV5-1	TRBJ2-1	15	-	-	TGCGCCAGCAGCTTCGGGATGAGCTCCTACAATGAGCAGTTCTTC	CASSFGMSSYNEQFF
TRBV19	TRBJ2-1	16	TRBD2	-	TGTGCCAGTAGTGCTAGCGGGAGGAGCTCCTACAATGAGCAGTTCTTC	CASSASGRSSYNEQFF
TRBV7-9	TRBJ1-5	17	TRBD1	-	TGTGCCAGCAGCTTAGCGCTACAGGGACAGGGAGGTCAGCCCCAGCATTTT	CASSLALQGQGGQPQHF
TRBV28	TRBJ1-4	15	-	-	TGTGCCAGCAGTTTCACCGGGTATGGTAGGGAAAAACTGTTTTTT	CASSFTGYGREKLFF
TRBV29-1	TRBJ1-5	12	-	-	TGCAGCGTTGCGGGGGACAATCAGCCCCAGCATTTT	CSVAGDNQPQHF
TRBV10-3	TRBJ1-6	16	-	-	TGTGCCATCAGCCCTGACAGGTCGGGCGTTAATTCACCCCTCCACTTT	CAISPDRSGVNSPLHF
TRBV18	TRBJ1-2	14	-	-	TGTGCCAGCTCACCACCGGACAGAAACTATGGCTACACCTTC	CASSPPDRNYGYTF
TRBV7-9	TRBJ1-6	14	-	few	TGTGCCAGCAGCCCACAGGGAGCTAATTCACCCCTCCACTTT	CASSPQGANSPLHF
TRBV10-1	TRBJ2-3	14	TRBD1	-	TGCGCCAGCAGTGGGGACAGGGGAGGGGATACGCAGTATTTT	CASSGDRGGDTQYF
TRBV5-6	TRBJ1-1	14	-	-	TGTGCCAGCAGTGGCGGGGTGATGAACACTGAAGCTTTCTTT	CASSGGVMNTEAFF
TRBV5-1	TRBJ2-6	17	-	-	TGCGCCAGCAGCCGAGCCGAGGTACTCTCTGGGGCCAACGTCCTGACTTTC	CASSRAEVLSGANVLTF
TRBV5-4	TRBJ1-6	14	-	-	TGTGCCAGCAGCTCCCGGGACATGGTTTCACCCCTCCACTTT	CASSSRDMVSPLHF
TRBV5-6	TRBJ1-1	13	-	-	TGTGCCAGCAGCTCTAGCCCGGTCATGCGGGCTTTCTTT	CASSSSPVMRAFF
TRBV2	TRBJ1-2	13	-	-	TGTGCCCGAGCAGGTGGTGCTAACTATGGCTACACCTTC	CARAGGANYGYTF